This TCR beta chain appears in the sequencing data of a study of control samples from healthy donors and cancer patients. Data came from immunoSEQ multiplex PCR; TCRdb stores just in-frame clones and leaves some out. The sample carries around 110,000 clones, roughly 92% recorded once. The germline CDR1 and CDR2 sequences are SGHVS and FQNEAQ. Trimming cost V 1 base and J 6 bases, with 10 bases left between them. CDR3 length: 13 amino acids. The clonotype originates from a man aged 25 to 40 in good health. The V call is TRBV7-8, the J call TRBJ2-7, with a possible D match to TRBD2 (5 bases). The sample was blood. Written as DNA, the CDR3 is TGTGCCAGCAGCTTAGGCCCAACTAGCGAGCAGTACGTC. This codes for CASSLGPTSEQYV.